The subject of this entry is one T cell receptor beta chain. Those enrolled in Seattle joined during active infection and were followed longitudinally afterward. This entry belongs to a study of blood T cell repertoires in COVID-19. At the level of the study: The origin of the acute and convalescent COVID-19 samples was the United States, Italy and Spain. PBMCs, B-cell-depleted T cells, or T cells were the source of the cDNA or gDNA that made up the material.

In the original analysis: Researchers report that nucleated cell counts were estimated from reference gene primer amplification. Clones were sequenced by immunoSEQ multiplex PCR, and TCRdb holds only the in-frame ones, with some missing. The DNA gave D and trimming, while V, J and clone size come from that table. The data contain nearly 70,000 clones, about 91% of them seen just once; the ten biggest clones take up just under 7.5%. The clonotype comes from a middle-aged man with COVID-19, enrolled during active disease. The specimen was peripheral blood.

CDR3 region: CASSKGLAYEQYF. The CDR3 coding sequence is TGTGCCAGCAGCAAAGGACTCGCCTACGAGCAGTACTTC. The rearrangement joins TRBV7-2 to TRBJ2-7; TRBD2 might be the D (5 bases). This CDR3 has 13 amino acids. V gave up 5 bases and J gave up 2 bases, with 10 bases separating them. The germline V gene encodes CDR1 SGHTA and CDR2 FQGNSA.